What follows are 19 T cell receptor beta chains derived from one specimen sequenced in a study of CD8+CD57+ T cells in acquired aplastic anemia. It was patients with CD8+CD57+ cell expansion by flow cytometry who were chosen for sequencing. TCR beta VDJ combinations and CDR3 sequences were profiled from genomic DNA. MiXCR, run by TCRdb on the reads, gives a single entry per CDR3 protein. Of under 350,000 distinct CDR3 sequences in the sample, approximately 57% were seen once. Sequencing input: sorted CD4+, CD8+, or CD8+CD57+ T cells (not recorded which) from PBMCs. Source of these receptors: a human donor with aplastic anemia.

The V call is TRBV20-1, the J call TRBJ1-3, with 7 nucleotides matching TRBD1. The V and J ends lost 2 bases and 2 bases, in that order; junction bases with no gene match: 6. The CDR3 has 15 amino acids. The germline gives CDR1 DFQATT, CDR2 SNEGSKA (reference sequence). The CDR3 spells CSARMTDRAGNTIYF. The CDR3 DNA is TGCAGTGCTAGAATGACCGACAGGGCTGGAAACACCATATATTTT.

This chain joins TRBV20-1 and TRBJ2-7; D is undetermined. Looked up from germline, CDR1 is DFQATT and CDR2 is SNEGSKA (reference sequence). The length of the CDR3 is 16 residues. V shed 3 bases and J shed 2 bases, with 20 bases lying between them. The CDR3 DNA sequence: TGCAGTGCTAGTCTAGGGTGGGCAAATATTGCCTACGAGCAGTACTTC. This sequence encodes CSASLGWANIAYEQYF.

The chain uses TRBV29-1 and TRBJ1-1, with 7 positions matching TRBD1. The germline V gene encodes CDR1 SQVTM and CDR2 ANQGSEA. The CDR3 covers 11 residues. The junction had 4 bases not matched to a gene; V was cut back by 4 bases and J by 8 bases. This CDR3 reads CSVGGTVEAFF. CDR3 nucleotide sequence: TGCAGCGTTGGCGGGACAGTGGAAGCTTTCTTT.

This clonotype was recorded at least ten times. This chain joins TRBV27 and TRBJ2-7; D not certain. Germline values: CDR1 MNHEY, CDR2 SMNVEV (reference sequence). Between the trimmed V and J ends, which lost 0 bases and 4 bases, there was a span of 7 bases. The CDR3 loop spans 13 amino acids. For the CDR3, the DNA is TGTGCCAGCAGTTTATCCCCCCCTTACGAGCAGTACTTC. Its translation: CASSLSPPYEQYF.

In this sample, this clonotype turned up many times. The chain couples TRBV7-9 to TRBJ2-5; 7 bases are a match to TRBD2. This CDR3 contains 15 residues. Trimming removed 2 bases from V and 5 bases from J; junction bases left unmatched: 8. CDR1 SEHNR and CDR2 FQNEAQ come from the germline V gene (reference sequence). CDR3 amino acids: CASSLLGLGEETQYF. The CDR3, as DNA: TGTGCCAGCAGCTTACTAGGACTAGGAGAGGAGACCCAGTACTTC.

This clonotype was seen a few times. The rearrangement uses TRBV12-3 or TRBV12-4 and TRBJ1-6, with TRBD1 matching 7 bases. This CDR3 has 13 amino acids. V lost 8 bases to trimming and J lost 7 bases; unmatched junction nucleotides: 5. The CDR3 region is CASSGQANSPLHF. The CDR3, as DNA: TGTGCCAGCTCCGGACAGGCGAATTCACCCCTCCACTTT.

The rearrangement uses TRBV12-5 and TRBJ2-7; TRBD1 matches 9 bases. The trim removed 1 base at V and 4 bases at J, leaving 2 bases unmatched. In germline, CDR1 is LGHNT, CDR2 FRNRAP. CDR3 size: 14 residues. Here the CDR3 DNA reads TGTGCTAGTGGTTTGGCGACAGGGGGATACGAGCAGTACTTC. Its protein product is CASGLATGGYEQYF.

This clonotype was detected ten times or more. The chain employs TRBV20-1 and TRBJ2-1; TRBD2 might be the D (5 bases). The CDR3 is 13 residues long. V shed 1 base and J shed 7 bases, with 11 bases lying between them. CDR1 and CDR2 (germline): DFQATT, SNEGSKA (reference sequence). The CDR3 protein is CSARGRGWNEQFF. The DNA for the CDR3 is TGCAGTGCTAGAGGCCGAGGGTGGAATGAGCAGTTCTTC.

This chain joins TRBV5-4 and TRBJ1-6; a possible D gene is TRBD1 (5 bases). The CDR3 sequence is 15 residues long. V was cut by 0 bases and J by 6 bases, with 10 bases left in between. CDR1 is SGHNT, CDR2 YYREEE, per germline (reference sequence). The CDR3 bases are TGTGCCAGCAGCTTGGGCTCAGGGTCTAATTCACCCCTCCACTTT. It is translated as CASSLGSGSNSPLHF. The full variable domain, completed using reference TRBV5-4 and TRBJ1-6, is ETGVTQSPTHLIKTRGQQVTLRCSSQSGHNTVSWYQQALGQGPQFIFQYYREEENGRGNFPPRFSGLQFPNYSSELNVNALELDDSALYLCASSLGSGSNSPLHFGNGTRLTVT.

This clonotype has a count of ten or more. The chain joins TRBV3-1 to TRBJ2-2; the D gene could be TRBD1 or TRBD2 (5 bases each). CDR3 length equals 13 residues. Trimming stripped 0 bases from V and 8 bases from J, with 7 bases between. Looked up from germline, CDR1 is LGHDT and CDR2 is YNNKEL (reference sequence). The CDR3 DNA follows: TGTGCCAGCAGCCAAGAGGGACGGGGGGAGCTGTTTTTT. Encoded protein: CASSQEGRGELFF.

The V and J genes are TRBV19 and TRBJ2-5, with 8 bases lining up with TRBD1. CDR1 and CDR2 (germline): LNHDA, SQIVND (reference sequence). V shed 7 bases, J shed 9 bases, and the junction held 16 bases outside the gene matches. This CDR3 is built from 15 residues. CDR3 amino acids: CASINRGTGGQPQYF. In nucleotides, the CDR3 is TGTGCCAGTATTAATCGGGGAACAGGGGGACAGCCCCAGTACTTC.

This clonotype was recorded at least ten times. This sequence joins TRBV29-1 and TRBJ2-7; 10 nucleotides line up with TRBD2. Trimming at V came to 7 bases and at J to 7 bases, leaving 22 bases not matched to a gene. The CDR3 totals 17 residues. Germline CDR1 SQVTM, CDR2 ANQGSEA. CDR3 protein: CSAHPGGSGRALREQYF. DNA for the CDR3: TGCAGCGCCCATCCTGGAGGAAGCGGGAGGGCCTTGAGGGAGCAGTACTTC.

CDR3 sequence (DNA): TGTGCCAGCAGTTACCCGGCGGGGGAGGTTCAGACCCAGTACTTC. Protein product: CASSYPAGEVQTQYF. V and J are TRBV12-3 or TRBV12-4 and TRBJ2-5; 7 nucleotides align to TRBD2. With V trimmed by 4 bases and J by 6 bases, 11 bases remained unmatched. The CDR3 contains 15 residues.

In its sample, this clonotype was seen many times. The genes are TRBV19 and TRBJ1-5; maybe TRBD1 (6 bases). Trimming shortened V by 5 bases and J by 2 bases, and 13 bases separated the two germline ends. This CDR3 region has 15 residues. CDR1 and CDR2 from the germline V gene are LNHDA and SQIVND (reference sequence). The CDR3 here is CASSPGGAGNQPQHF. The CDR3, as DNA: TGTGCCAGTAGTCCGGGGGGCGCGGGCAATCAGCCCCAGCATTTT.

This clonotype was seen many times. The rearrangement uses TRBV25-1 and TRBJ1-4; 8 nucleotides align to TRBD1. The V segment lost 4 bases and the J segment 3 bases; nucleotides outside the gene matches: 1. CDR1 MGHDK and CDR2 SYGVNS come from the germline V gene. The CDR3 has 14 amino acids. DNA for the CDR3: TGTGCCAGCAGTGGACAGGGGCCTAATGAAAAACTGTTTTTT. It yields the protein CASSGQGPNEKLFF.

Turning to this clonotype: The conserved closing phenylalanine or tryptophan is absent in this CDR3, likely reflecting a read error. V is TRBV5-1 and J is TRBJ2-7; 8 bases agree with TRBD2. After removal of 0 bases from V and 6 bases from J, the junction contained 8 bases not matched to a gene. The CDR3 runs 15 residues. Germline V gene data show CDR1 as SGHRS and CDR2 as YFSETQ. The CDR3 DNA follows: TGCGCCAGCAGCTTGGCAGCGGGAGATCGGGGCGAGCAGTACCTC. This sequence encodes CASSLAAGDRGEQYL.

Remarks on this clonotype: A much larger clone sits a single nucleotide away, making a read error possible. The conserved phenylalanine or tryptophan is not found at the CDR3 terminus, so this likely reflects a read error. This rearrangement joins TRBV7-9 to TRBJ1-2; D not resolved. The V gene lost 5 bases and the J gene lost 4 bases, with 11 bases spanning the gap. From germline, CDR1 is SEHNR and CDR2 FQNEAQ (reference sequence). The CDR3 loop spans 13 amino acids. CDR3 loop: CASSPLPAYGYTL. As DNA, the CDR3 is TGTGCCAGCAGCCCCCTGCCAGCCTATGGCTACACCCTC.

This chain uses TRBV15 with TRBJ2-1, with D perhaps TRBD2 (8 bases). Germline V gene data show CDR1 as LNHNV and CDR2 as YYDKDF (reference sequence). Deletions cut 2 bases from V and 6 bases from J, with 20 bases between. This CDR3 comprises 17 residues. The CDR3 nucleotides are TGTGCCACCAGCAGAACGCCCGGGAGGGACAGTCTCAATGAGCAGTTCTTC. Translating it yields CATSRTPGRDSLNEQFF.

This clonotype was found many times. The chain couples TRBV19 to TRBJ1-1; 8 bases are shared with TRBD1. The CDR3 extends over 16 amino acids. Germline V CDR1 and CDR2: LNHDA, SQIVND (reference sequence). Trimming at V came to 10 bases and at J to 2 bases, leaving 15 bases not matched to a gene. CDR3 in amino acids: CATYGPGQEKNTEAFF. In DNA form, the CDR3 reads TGTGCCACCTACGGGCCGGGACAGGAAAAAAACACTGAAGCTTTCTTT.